This is a list of T cell receptor beta chains from one sample in a study of T-cell reconstitution after alpha-beta-depleted transplantation in children. TCRdb independently ran MiXCR on the PCR reads; one entry per CDR3 protein. The sample has 200,000 or so distinct CDR3 sequences; approximately 6.9% are singletons. The sample consisted of PBMCs, taken before TCRalphabeta/CD19-depleted stem cell transplant. All receptors derive from a boy younger than 10 with acute lymphoblastic leukemia, due to receive a stem cell transplant. Each CDR3 is given with its conserved first and last residue. D genes are given only for firm matches. Clone size is not always given. Where it is, it says once, few, many or a class for expanded clones.

j_call: TRBJ1-5
v_call: TRBV6-7
clone_size: NA
d_call: NA
cdr3_length: 17
cdr3_aa: CASSAPRTQGYNQPQHF
cdr3_nt: TGTGCCAGCAGTGCCCCACGAACCCAGGGCTACAATCAGCCCCAGCATTTT

j_call: TRBJ2-4
v_call: TRBV5-5
clone_size: many
d_call: NA
cdr3_length: 16
cdr3_aa: CASSLAPGIHKNIQYF
cdr3_nt: TGTGCCAGCAGCTTGGCCCCGGGGATCCACAAAAACATTCAGTACTTC

j_call: TRBJ2-6
v_call: TRBV10-3
clone_size: many
d_call: NA
cdr3_length: 17
cdr3_aa: CAIGHRSRGSGANVLTF
cdr3_nt: TGTGCCATCGGACACAGGAGCAGGGGCTCTGGGGCCAACGTCCTGACTTTC

j_call: TRBJ2-7
v_call: TRBV5-1
clone_size: many
d_call: NA
cdr3_length: 17
cdr3_aa: CASSLFPYGTPSYEQYF
cdr3_nt: TGCGCCAGCAGCTTGTTCCCATACGGGACTCCCTCCTACGAGCAGTACTTC

j_call: TRBJ2-7
v_call: TRBV5-6
clone_size: few
d_call: NA
cdr3_length: 15
cdr3_aa: CASSLESGSVYEQYF
cdr3_nt: TGTGCCAGCAGCTTGGAATCGGGGAGCGTGTACGAGCAGTACTTC

j_call: TRBJ2-7
v_call: TRBV6-6
clone_size: few
d_call: NA
cdr3_length: 13
cdr3_aa: CASSYWGRDEQYF
cdr3_nt: TGTGCCAGCAGTTACTGGGGTAGGGACGAGCAGTACTTC

j_call: TRBJ2-5
v_call: TRBV7-2
clone_size: many
d_call: NA
cdr3_length: 14
cdr3_aa: CASSLVGGAETQYF
cdr3_nt: TGTGCCAGCAGCTTAGTAGGTGGGGCGGAGACCCAGTACTTC

j_call: TRBJ2-1
v_call: TRBV9
clone_size: many
d_call: TRBD2
cdr3_length: 15
cdr3_aa: CASSVVSSGRDEQFF
cdr3_nt: TGTGCCAGCAGCGTAGTATCTAGCGGGAGGGATGAGCAGTTCTTC

j_call: TRBJ1-6
v_call: TRBV28
clone_size: few
d_call: NA
cdr3_length: 15
cdr3_aa: CASSPTGTKNSPLHF
cdr3_nt: TGTGCCAGCAGTCCCACCGGGACAAAAAATTCACCCCTCCACTTT

j_call: TRBJ2-7
v_call: TRBV12-3/TRBV12-4
clone_size: many
d_call: NA
cdr3_length: 16
cdr3_aa: CASSFGGAKDSYEQYF
cdr3_nt: TGTGCCAGCAGTTTTGGAGGGGCTAAAGACTCCTACGAGCAGTACTTC

j_call: TRBJ2-1
v_call: TRBV5-1
clone_size: many
d_call: TRBD2
cdr3_length: 14
cdr3_aa: CASTGTSDRGEQFF
cdr3_nt: TGCGCCAGTACCGGGACTAGCGACCGAGGTGAGCAGTTCTTC

j_call: TRBJ2-2
v_call: TRBV27
clone_size: many
d_call: NA
cdr3_length: 13
cdr3_aa: CASSLRHTGELFF
cdr3_nt: TGTGCCAGCAGTTTAAGGCACACCGGGGAGCTGTTTTTT

j_call: TRBJ1-4
v_call: TRBV6-5
clone_size: many
d_call: NA
cdr3_length: 14
cdr3_aa: CASSYEATNEKLFF
cdr3_nt: TGTGCCAGCAGTTACGAAGCAACTAATGAAAAACTGTTTTTT

j_call: TRBJ2-7
v_call: TRBV20-1
clone_size: NA
d_call: TRBD2
cdr3_length: 16
cdr3_aa: CSARDIRGRASYEQYF
cdr3_nt: TGCAGTGCTAGAGATATTCGCGGGAGGGCCTCCTACGAGCAGTACTTC

j_call: TRBJ2-3
v_call: TRBV2
clone_size: many
d_call: NA
cdr3_length: 13
cdr3_aa: CASSDRSVYTQYF
cdr3_nt: TGTGCCAGCAGTGACAGGAGCGTCTATACGCAGTATTTT

j_call: TRBJ2-1
v_call: TRBV5-1
clone_size: few
d_call: TRBD1
cdr3_length: 15
cdr3_aa: CASSVTGGTPNEQFF
cdr3_nt: TGCGCCAGCAGCGTGACAGGGGGGACCCCCAATGAGCAGTTCTTC

j_call: TRBJ2-5
v_call: TRBV7-2
clone_size: many
d_call: TRBD1
cdr3_length: 14
cdr3_aa: CASSPRQGQETQYF
cdr3_nt: TGTGCCAGCAGCCCCCGACAGGGTCAAGAGACCCAGTACTTC

j_call: TRBJ2-1
v_call: TRBV5-1
clone_size: NA
d_call: TRBD2
cdr3_length: 17
cdr3_aa: CASTETLAGSIYNEQFF
cdr3_nt: TGCGCCAGCACTGAAACCCTAGCGGGCTCTATCTACAATGAGCAGTTCTTC

j_call: TRBJ2-1
v_call: TRBV5-1
clone_size: many
d_call: TRBD2
cdr3_length: 17
cdr3_aa: CASSSSGGSPSYNEQFF
cdr3_nt: TGCGCCAGCAGTTCTAGCGGGGGGTCCCCCTCCTACAATGAGCAGTTCTTC

j_call: TRBJ2-3
v_call: TRBV30
clone_size: many
d_call: NA
cdr3_length: 14
cdr3_aa: CAWSASSRADTQYF
cdr3_nt: TGTGCCTGGAGTGCATCCTCTCGAGCAGATACGCAGTATTTT

j_call: TRBJ2-3
v_call: TRBV15
clone_size: many
d_call: NA
cdr3_length: 15
cdr3_aa: CATSRDALFTDTQYF
cdr3_nt: TGTGCCACCAGCAGAGATGCTTTGTTCACAGATACGCAGTATTTT

j_call: TRBJ1-1
v_call: TRBV12-3/TRBV12-4
clone_size: many
d_call: NA
cdr3_length: 15
cdr3_aa: CASSPRQWTNTEAFF
cdr3_nt: TGTGCCAGCAGTCCAAGACAGTGGACGAACACTGAAGCTTTCTTT

j_call: TRBJ2-1
v_call: TRBV5-1
clone_size: many
d_call: TRBD2
cdr3_length: 12
cdr3_aa: CASGGVYNEQFF
cdr3_nt: TGCGCCAGCGGGGGGGTCTACAATGAGCAGTTCTTC

j_call: TRBJ2-1
v_call: TRBV27
clone_size: many
d_call: NA
cdr3_length: 12
cdr3_aa: CASSRRLSEQFF
cdr3_nt: TGTGCCAGCAGCCGGCGTCTGAGCGAGCAGTTCTTC

j_call: TRBJ2-5
v_call: TRBV2
clone_size: NA
d_call: NA
cdr3_length: 16
cdr3_aa: CASSEGLTGLQETQYF
cdr3_nt: TGTGCCAGCAGTGAAGGTTTAACGGGCCTCCAAGAGACCCAGTACTTC

j_call: TRBJ2-7
v_call: TRBV24-1
clone_size: many
d_call: NA
cdr3_length: 13
cdr3_aa: CATSEPYAGEQYF
cdr3_nt: TGTGCCACCAGTGAACCGTATGCGGGGGAGCAGTACTTC

j_call: TRBJ2-1
v_call: TRBV6-4
clone_size: many
d_call: TRBD2
cdr3_length: 15
cdr3_aa: CASSSSGGAKNEQFF
cdr3_nt: TGTGCCAGCAGTTCGAGCGGGGGGGCCAAGAATGAGCAGTTCTTC

j_call: TRBJ2-1
v_call: TRBV3-1
clone_size: many
d_call: TRBD2
cdr3_length: 18
cdr3_aa: CASSQDRTSGNSYNEQFF
cdr3_nt: TGTGCCAGCAGCCAAGATAGGACTAGCGGTAACTCCTACAATGAGCAGTTCTTC

j_call: TRBJ2-7
v_call: TRBV5-1
clone_size: NA
d_call: TRBD1
cdr3_length: 14
cdr3_aa: CASSGGQGPLEQYF
cdr3_nt: TGCGCCAGCAGCGGAGGACAGGGCCCCCTCGAGCAGTACTTC

j_call: TRBJ2-5
v_call: TRBV20-1
clone_size: many
d_call: TRBD2
cdr3_length: 13
cdr3_aa: CSTLAGGWKTQYF
cdr3_nt: TGCAGTACCCTAGCGGGGGGCTGGAAGACCCAGTACTTC

j_call: TRBJ2-2
v_call: TRBV7-9
clone_size: many
d_call: NA
cdr3_length: 15
cdr3_aa: CASIEGTGRTGELFF
cdr3_nt: TGTGCCAGCATCGAGGGGACTGGACGCACCGGGGAGCTGTTTTTT

j_call: TRBJ2-2
v_call: TRBV4-2
clone_size: NA
d_call: NA
cdr3_length: 15
cdr3_aa: CASRKTDSNTGELFF
cdr3_nt: TGTGCCAGCAGGAAAACAGACAGTAACACCGGGGAGCTGTTTTTT

j_call: TRBJ1-6
v_call: TRBV5-1
clone_size: many
d_call: NA
cdr3_length: 12
cdr3_aa: CASSLDLSPLHF
cdr3_nt: TGCGCCAGCAGCTTGGATCTCTCACCCCTCCACTTT

j_call: TRBJ2-7
v_call: TRBV20-1
clone_size: many
d_call: NA
cdr3_length: 14
cdr3_aa: CSARRSGFTYEQYF
cdr3_nt: TGCAGTGCTAGACGTTCGGGTTTTACCTACGAGCAGTACTTC

j_call: TRBJ1-2
v_call: TRBV29-1
clone_size: many
d_call: TRBD1
cdr3_length: 15
cdr3_aa: CSFDKGSSGGYGYTF
cdr3_nt: TGCAGCTTTGACAAGGGCAGCTCAGGGGGCTATGGCTACACCTTC

j_call: TRBJ2-7
v_call: TRBV12-3/TRBV12-4
clone_size: many
d_call: TRBD1
cdr3_length: 19
cdr3_aa: CASSFLGQGSLAPSYEQYF
cdr3_nt: TGTGCCAGCAGTTTCCTCGGACAGGGATCCCTTGCTCCATCCTACGAGCAGTACTTC

j_call: TRBJ1-1
v_call: TRBV6-1
clone_size: NA
d_call: NA
cdr3_length: 15
cdr3_aa: CASSSLPGEYTEAFF
cdr3_nt: TGTGCCAGCAGCTCCTTACCAGGGGAATACACTGAAGCTTTCTTT

j_call: TRBJ2-2
v_call: TRBV28
clone_size: many
d_call: TRBD1
cdr3_length: 14
cdr3_aa: CASSSGQGTGELFF
cdr3_nt: TGTGCCAGCAGTTCGGGACAGGGGACAGGGGAGCTGTTTTTT

j_call: TRBJ1-2
v_call: TRBV15
clone_size: many
d_call: NA
cdr3_length: 16
cdr3_aa: CATSRGRAGEIYGYTF
cdr3_nt: TGTGCCACCAGCAGGGGCCGAGCGGGGGAAATCTATGGCTACACCTTC

j_call: TRBJ2-1
v_call: TRBV7-2
clone_size: many
d_call: NA
cdr3_length: 13
cdr3_aa: CASRFMGRDEQFF
cdr3_nt: TGTGCCAGCAGGTTCATGGGGCGTGACGAGCAGTTCTTC

j_call: TRBJ2-1
v_call: TRBV7-3
clone_size: NA
d_call: TRBD2
cdr3_length: 17
cdr3_aa: CASSRLLAGGKAGEQFF
cdr3_nt: TGTGCCAGCAGCCGATTACTAGCGGGGGGGAAGGCCGGTGAGCAGTTCTTC